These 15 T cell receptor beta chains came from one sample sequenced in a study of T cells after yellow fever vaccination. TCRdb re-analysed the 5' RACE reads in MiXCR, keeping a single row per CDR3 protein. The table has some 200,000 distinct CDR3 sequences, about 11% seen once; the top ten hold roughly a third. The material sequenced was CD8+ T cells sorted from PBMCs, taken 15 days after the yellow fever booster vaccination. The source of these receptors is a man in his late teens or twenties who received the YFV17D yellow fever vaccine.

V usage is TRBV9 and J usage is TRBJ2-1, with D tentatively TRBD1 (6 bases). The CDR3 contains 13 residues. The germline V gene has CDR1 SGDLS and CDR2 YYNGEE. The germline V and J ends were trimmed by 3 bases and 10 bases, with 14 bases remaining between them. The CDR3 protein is CASSEVGAGEQFF. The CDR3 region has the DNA TGTGCCAGCAGCGAAGTGGGGGCTGGGGAGCAGTTCTTC.

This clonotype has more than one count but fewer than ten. CDR3 region: CASSRNGLPGETQYF. The CDR3 bases are TGTGCCAGCAGTCGAAATGGCCTTCCTGGAGAGACCCAGTACTTC. The V and J genes are TRBV6-2 or TRBV6-3 and TRBJ2-5; D remains ambiguous. This CDR3 region has 15 residues. Germline V CDR1 and CDR2: MNHEY, SVGEGT. V lost 5 bases to trimming and J lost 4 bases, with 17 bases between them.

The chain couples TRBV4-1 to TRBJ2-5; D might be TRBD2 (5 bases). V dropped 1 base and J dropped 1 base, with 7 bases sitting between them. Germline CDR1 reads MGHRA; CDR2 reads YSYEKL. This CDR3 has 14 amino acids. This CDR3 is CASSQVAGQETQYF. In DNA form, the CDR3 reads TGCGCCAGCAGCCAAGTGGCGGGCCAAGAGACCCAGTACTTC.

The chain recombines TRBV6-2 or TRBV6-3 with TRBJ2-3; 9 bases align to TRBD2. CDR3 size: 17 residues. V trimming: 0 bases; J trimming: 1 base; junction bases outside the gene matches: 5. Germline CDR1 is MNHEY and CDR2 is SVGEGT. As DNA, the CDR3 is TGTGCCAGCAGTTACTCCACGACTAGCGGACGCACAGATACGCAGTATTTT. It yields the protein CASSYSTTSGRTDTQYF.

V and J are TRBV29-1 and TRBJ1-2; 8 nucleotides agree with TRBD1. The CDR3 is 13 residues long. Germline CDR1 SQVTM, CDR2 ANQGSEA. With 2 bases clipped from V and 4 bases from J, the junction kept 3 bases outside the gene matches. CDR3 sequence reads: CSVEKGQGYGYTF. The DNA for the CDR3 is TGCAGCGTTGAAAAAGGACAGGGCTATGGCTACACCTTC.

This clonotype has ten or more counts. CDR3 loop: CASSQPEHTGELFF. In DNA, the CDR3 is TGCGCCAGCAGCCAACCCGAACACACCGGGGAGCTGTTTTTT. V is TRBV5-1 and J is TRBJ2-2; D remains ambiguous. The CDR3 consists of 14 residues. Trimming stripped 4 bases from V and 3 bases from J, with 10 bases between. Germline V gene lookup returns CDR1 SGHRS and CDR2 YFSETQ.

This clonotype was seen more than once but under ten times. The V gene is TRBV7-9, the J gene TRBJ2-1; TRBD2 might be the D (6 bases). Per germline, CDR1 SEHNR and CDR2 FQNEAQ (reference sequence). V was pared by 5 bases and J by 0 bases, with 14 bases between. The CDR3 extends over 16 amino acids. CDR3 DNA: TGTGCCAGCAGCGACCCCTCCGGGAGCTCCTACAATGAGCAGTTCTTC. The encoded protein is CASSDPSGSSYNEQFF.

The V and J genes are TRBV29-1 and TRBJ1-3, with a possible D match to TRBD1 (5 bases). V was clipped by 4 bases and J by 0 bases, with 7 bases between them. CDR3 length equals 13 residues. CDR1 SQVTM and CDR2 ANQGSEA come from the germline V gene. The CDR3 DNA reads TGCAGCGTTGCAGGGATCTCTGGAAACACCATATATTTT. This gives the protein CSVAGISGNTIYF.

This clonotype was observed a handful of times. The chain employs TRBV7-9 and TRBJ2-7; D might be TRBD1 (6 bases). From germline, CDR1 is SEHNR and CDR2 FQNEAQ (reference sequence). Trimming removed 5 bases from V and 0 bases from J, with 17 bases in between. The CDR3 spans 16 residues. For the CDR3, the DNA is TGTGCCAGCAGCACTAGTGGGGGCCTGAGCTCCTACGAGCAGTACTTC. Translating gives CASSTSGGLSSYEQYF.

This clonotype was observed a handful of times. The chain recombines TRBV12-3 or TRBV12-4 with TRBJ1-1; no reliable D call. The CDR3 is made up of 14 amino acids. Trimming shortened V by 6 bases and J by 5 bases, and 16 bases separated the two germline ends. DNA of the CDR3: TGTGCCAGCAGGTGGGGTGAGGTTATAACTGAAGCTTTCTTT. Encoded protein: CASRWGEVITEAFF.

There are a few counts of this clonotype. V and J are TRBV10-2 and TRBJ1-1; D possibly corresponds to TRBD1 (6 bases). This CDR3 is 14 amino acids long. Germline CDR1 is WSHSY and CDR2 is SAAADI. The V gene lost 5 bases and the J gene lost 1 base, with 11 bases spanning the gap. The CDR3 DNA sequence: TGCGCCAGCAGTTGGGGGGCGTCGAACACTGAAGCTTTCTTT. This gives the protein CASSWGASNTEAFF.

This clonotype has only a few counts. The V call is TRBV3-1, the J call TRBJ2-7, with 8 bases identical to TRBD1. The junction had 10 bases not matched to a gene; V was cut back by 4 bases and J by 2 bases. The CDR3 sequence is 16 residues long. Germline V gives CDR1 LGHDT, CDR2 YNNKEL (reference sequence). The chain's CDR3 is CASSRTVGQATYEQYF. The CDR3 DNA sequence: TGTGCCAGCAGCCGGACCGTGGGACAGGCCACCTACGAGCAGTACTTC.

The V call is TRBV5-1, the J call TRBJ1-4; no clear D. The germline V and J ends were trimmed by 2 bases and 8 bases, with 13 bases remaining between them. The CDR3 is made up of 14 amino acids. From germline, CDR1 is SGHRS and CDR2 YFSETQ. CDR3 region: CASSFGREKEKLFF. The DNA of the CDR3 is TGCGCCAGCAGCTTCGGAAGGGAGAAGGAAAAACTGTTTTTT. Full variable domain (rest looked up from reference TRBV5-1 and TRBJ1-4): KAGVTQTPRYLIKTRGQQVTLSCSPISGHRSVSWYQQTPGQGLQFLFEYFSETQRNKGNFPGRFSGRQFSNSRSEMNVSTLELGDSALYLCASSFGREKEKLFFGSGTQLSVL.

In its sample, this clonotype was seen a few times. The CDR3 loop is CASSYTTGGMDEQYF. The CDR3 region has the DNA TGCGCCAGCAGCTATACTACAGGGGGCATGGACGAGCAGTACTTC. The chain links TRBV4-3 to TRBJ2-7, with TRBD1 identical over 9 bases. Trimming at V came to 5 bases and at J to 5 bases, leaving 10 bases not matched to a gene. The CDR3 spans 15 residues. Germline CDR1 and CDR2: LGHNA and YSLEER.

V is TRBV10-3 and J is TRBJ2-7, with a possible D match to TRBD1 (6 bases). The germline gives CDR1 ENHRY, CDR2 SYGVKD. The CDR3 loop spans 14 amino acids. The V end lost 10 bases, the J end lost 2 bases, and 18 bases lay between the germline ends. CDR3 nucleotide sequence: TGTGCCACCCGGGACACTAAATTTACCTACGAGCAGTACGTC. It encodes CATRDTKFTYEQYV.